Sequencing of this T cell receptor beta chain was carried out in a study of beta chain features in type 1 diabetes listed by TCRdb under 2018. Regarding the research as a whole: Mean age, gender distribution, total cell number and subset yield did not differ between patients and healthy donors. In the study, recently diagnosed type 1 diabetes patients and matched healthy donors were compared on the TCRB repertoires of their sorted circulating CD4+ T cell subsets. A total of 85 million to 110 million sorted cells were examined across all samples, and RNA yield correlated strongly with the number of cells per subset. Whereas all 30 or so donors provided naive and central memory subsets, regulatory and stem cell-like memory subsets were isolated from just 8 patients and about 8 healthy donors. Broader findings and caveats from the paper: Patients with type 1 diabetes made fewer insertions and deleted more nucleotides at VDJ recombination sites, implying thymic rearrangement abnormalities. The naive, central memory and regulatory TCRB repertoires appeared to resemble one another more closely among patients than among healthy donors. Shorter templates might have been favored by PCR, but patient and control samples were amplified and corrected together, so both groups would have been affected equally by any skew. Because cDNA was sequenced instead of genomic DNA, activated cells with high expression could be over-represented, although the groups did not differ in activation or CD3 levels. Only small numbers of individuals were included in the HLA sub-analyses, which left unresolved whether HLA type had any influence on TCRB rearrangement. A moderate but significant shortening of TCRB CDR3 length was observed in type 1 diabetes patients in all four CD4+ subsets.

Per the germline V gene (reference sequence), MNHEY is the CDR1 and SMNVEV is the CDR2. V and J are trimmed by 5 bases and 10 bases, and the gene matches miss 13 bases of the junction. The CDR3 spans 14 residues, from the cysteine through the phenylalanine. The DNA shown is the 42-base CDR3, in frame from base 1. Each donor gave one peripheral blood draw, averaging roughly 100 mL, which was collected into heparinised tubes. Using a panel that included CD45RO, CCR7, CD25, CD127, CD95 and CD27, naive, central memory, regulatory and stem cell-like memory CD4+ T cells were sorted on a BD FACSAria II. All sorted populations exceeded 95% purity. PBMCs were isolated immediately by Lymphoprep density gradient centrifugation and stained directly without culture. So that batch effects would be minimized, each experiment stained and sorted samples in pairs, pairing one healthy donor with one patient. Details on this clone: Its antigen is not yet known. It has no much larger one-base neighbor in the sample; base qualities were not kept.

The entire amount of isolated RNA was reverse transcribed using the High Capacity cDNA Reverse Transcription Kit, so the sequenced TCRB transcripts were expressed ones. Deep immunoSEQ sequencing was performed on naive, central memory and regulatory T cell samples, with an average of roughly 4 million total reads per sample. Sorted cells were lysed in RLT buffer, and RNA was extracted using DNase-treated RNeasy Micro or Mini kits according to cell number. To prevent cross-contamination, every cell subset was processed on its own, while patient and healthy donor samples were processed together. TCRB sequences were amplified from cDNA with the immunoSEQ multiplex PCR, producing 87-bp fragments spanning the CDR3 region. Sequencing of the amplicons was performed on the Illumina HiSeq platform. In the paper's pipeline: PCR bias was corrected computationally using synthetic template baselines, and reads within Hamming distance 2 were collapsed, with unmergeable singletons discarded. By aligning reads against IMGT, V, D and J genes, CDR3 length, and insertions or deletions at six rearrangement sites were assigned. Within each subset, clonotype counts were normalized to sorted cell number, and only after that were true diversity and Gini coefficients computed with the tcR R package. The overlap coefficient, calculated on TCRB nucleotide sequences, was used to quantify repertoire sharing. Imported from immuneACCESS, the table was reduced by TCRdb to in-frame sequences with V and J called. These copies leave out some clones; in studies compared against another copy, an unresolved V gene accounts for under half, and the cause of the remainder is not known. Clonal size and the V and J genes are those of that table, whereas D and trimming came from the DNA. This sample lists roughly 50,000 clones; roughly two fifths were detected once. The ten largest clonotypes hold about 1.5% of the sample.

The sequence links TRBV27 to TRBJ2-5, and TRBD2 aligns with 7 junction nucleotides. Sequenced: Tregs from blood. Interpreted using the paper, the cell subset or site label stands for: regulatory CD4+ T cells. This receptor was identified in a man aged 25 to 45 with type 1 diabetes. The CDR3 here reads CASSPRVGGTDQYF. The sequenced DNA: TGTGCCAGCAGTCCCCGGGTGGGGGGGACGGACCAGTACTTC.